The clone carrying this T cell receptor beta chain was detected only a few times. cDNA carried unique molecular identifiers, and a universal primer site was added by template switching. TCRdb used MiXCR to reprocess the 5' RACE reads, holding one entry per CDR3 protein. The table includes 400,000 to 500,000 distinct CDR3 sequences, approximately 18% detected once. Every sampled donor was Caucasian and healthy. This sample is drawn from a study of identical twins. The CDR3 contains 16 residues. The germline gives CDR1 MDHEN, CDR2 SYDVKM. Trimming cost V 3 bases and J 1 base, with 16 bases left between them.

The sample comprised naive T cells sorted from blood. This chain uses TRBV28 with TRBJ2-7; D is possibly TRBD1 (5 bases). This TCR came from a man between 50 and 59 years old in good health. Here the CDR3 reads CASSFTLQDLSYEQYF. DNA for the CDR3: TGTGCCAGCAGTTTTACCCTACAGGATTTGTCCTACGAGCAGTACTTC.